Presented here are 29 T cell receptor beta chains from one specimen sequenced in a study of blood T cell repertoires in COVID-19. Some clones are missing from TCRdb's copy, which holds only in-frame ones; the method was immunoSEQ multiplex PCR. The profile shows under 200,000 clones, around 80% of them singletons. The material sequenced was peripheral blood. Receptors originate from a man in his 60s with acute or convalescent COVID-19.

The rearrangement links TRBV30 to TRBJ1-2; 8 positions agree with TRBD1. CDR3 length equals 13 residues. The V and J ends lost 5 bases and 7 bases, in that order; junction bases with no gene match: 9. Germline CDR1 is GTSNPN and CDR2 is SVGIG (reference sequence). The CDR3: CAWGQGGSGGYTF. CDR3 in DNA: TGTGCCTGGGGACAGGGAGGGTCTGGTGGCTACACCTTC. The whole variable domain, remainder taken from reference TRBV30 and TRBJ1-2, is SQTIHQWPATLVQPVGSPLSLECTVEGTSNPNLYWYRQAAGRGLQLLFYSVGIGQISSEVPQNLSASRPQDRQFILSSKKLLLSDSGFYLCAWGQGGSGGYTFGSGTRLTVV.

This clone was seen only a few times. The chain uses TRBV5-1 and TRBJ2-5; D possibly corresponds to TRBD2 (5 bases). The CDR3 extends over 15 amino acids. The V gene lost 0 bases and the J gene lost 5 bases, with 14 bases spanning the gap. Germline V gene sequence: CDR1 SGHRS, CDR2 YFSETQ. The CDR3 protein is CASSLASVREETQYF. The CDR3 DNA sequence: TGCGCCAGCAGCTTGGCGTCAGTTAGGGAGGAGACCCAGTACTTC.

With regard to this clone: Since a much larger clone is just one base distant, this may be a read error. As DNA, the CDR3 is TGTGCCAGCAGTCTACAGGGGAATCAGCCCCAGCATTTT. Encoded protein: CASSLQGNQPQHF. The chain carries TRBV6-5 and TRBJ1-5, with 7 bases identical to TRBD1. This CDR3 is 13 amino acids long. Germline V lookup: CDR1 MNHEY, CDR2 SVGAGI. The J segment lost 4 bases and the V segment lost 5 bases, leaving 2 bases of the junction unmatched.

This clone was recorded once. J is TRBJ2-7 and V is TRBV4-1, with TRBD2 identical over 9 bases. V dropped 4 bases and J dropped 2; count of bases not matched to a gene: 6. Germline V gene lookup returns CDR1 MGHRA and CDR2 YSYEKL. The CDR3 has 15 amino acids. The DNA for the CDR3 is TGCGCCAGCAGCCGCCCTGAGCGGGGGGCCTACGAGCAGTACTTC. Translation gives CASSRPERGAYEQYF.

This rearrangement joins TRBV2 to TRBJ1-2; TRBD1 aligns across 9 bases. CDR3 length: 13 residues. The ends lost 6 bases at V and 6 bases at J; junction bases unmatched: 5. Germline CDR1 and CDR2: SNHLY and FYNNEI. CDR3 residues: CASSPGTGNGYTF. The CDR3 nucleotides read TGTGCCAGCAGCCCGGGGACAGGGAATGGCTACACCTTC.

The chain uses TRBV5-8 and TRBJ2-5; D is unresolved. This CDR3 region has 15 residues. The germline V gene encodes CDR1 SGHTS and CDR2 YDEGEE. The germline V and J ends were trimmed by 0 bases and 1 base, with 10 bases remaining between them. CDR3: CASSLEGRSQETQYF. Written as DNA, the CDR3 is TGTGCCAGCAGCTTGGAAGGCAGGTCCCAAGAGACCCAGTACTTC.

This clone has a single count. CDR3 protein: CASSLDSREGTEAFF. In DNA, the CDR3 is TGTGCCAGCAGCTTAGACTCCAGGGAGGGCACTGAAGCTTTCTTT. V usage is TRBV7-9 and J usage is TRBJ1-1, with a possible D match to TRBD1 (5 bases). This CDR3 contains 15 residues. Trimming shortened V by 1 base and J by 4 bases, and 13 bases separated the two germline ends. Germline loops: CDR1 SEHNR, CDR2 FQNEAQ (reference sequence).

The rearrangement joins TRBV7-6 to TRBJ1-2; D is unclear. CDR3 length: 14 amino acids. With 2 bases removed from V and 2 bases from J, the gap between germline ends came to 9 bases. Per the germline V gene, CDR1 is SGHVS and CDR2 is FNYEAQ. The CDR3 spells CASSLTAENYGYTF. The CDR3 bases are TGTGCCAGCAGCTTAACGGCGGAAAACTATGGCTACACCTTC.

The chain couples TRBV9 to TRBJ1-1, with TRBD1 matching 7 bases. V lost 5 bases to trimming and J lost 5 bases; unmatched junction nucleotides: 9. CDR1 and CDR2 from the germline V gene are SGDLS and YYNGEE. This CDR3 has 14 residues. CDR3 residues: CASSEGGPETEAFF. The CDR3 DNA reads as TGTGCCAGCAGTGAAGGGGGCCCTGAGACTGAAGCTTTCTTT.

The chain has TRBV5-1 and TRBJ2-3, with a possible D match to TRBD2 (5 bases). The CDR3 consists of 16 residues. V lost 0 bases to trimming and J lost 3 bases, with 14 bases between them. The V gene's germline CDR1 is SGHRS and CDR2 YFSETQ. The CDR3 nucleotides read TGCGCCAGCAGCTTGGGCCAGGCGGGTGGTACAGATACGCAGTATTTT. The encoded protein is CASSLGQAGGTDTQYF.

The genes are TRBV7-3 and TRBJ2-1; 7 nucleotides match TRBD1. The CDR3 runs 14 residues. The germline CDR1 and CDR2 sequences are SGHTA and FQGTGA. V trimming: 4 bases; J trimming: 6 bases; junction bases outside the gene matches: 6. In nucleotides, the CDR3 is TGTGCCAGCAGCTCCTCACAGGGGCGCAATGAGCAGTTCTTC. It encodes CASSSSQGRNEQFF.

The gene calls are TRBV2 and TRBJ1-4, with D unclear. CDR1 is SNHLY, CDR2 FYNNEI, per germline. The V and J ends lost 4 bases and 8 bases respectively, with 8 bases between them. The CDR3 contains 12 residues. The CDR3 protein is CASSGVGEKLFF. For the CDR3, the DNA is TGTGCCAGCAGTGGGGTGGGCGAAAAACTGTTTTTT.

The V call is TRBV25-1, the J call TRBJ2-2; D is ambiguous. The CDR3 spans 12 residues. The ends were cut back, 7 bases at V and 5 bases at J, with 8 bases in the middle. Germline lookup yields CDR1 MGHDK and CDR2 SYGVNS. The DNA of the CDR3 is TGTGCCAGCAATACGGTGACCGGGGAGCTGTTTTTT. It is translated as CASNTVTGELFF.

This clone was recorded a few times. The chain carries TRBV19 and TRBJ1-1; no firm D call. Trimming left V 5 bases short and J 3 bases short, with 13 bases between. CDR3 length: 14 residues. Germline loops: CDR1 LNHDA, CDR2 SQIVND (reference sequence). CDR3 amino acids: CASSYDILYTEAFF. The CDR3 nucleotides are TGTGCCAGTAGTTATGACATTTTGTACACTGAAGCTTTCTTT.

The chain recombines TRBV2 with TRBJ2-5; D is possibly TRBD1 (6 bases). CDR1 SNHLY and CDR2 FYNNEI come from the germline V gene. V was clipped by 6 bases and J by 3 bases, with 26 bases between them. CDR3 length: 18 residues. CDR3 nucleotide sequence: TGTGCCAGCAGCCGGTTAGTCGGACAGTACAAAGAAGAAGAGACCCAGTACTTC. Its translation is CASSRLVGQYKEEETQYF.

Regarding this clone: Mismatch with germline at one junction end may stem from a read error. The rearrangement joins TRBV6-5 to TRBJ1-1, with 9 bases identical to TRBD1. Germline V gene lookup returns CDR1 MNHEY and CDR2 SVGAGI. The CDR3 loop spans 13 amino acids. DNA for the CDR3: TGTGCTAGCAGCGACAGGGGGGACACTGAAGCTTTCTTT. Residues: CASSDRGDTEAFF.

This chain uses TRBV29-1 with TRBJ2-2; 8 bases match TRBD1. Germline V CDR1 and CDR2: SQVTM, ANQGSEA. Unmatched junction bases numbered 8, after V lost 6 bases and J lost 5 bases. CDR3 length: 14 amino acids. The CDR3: CSVRQGAGTGELFF. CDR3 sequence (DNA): TGCAGCGTCCGGCAGGGGGCTGGGACCGGGGAGCTGTTTTTT.

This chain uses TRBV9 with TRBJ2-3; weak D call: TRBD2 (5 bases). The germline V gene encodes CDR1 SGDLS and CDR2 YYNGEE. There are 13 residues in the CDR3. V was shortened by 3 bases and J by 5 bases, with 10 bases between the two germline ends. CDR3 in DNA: TGTGCCAGCAGCGAGGACTCGGGAGATACGCAGTATTTT. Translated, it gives CASSEDSGDTQYF.

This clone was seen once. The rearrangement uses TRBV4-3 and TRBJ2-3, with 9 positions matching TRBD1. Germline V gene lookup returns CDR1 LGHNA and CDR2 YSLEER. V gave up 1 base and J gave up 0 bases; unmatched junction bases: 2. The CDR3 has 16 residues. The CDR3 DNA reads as TGCGCCAGCAGCCAAGGTGGACAGGGGAGCACAGATACGCAGTATTTT. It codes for CASSQGGQGSTDTQYF.

The CDR3 is CASNKGDSGTDTQYF. For the CDR3, the DNA is TGTGCCAGCAACAAGGGGGATTCGGGCACAGATACGCAGTATTTT. J is TRBJ2-3 and V is TRBV9; D may be TRBD1 (6 bases). Trimming cost V 6 bases and J 1 base, with 15 bases left between them. Germline V CDR1 and CDR2: SGDLS, YYNGEE. CDR3 length: 15 residues. Supplemented by reference TRBV9 and TRBJ2-3, the full variable domain reads DSGVTQTPKHLITATGQRVTLRCSPRSGDLSVYWYQQSLDQGLQFLIQYYNGEERAKGNILERFSAQQFPDLHSELNLSSLELGDSALYFCASNKGDSGTDTQYFGPGTRLTVL.

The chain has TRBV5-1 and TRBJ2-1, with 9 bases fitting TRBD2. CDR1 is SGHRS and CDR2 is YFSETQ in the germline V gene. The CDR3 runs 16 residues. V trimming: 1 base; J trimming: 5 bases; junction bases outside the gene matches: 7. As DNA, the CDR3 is TGCGCCAGCAGCTTGTTACCAGCGGGGGGAAACAATGAGCAGTTCTTC. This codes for CASSLLPAGGNNEQFF. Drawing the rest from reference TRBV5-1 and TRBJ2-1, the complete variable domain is KAGVTQTPRYLIKTRGQQVTLSCSPISGHRSVSWYQQTPGQGLQFLFEYFSETQRNKGNFPGRFSGRQFSNSRSEMNVSTLELGDSALYLCASSLLPAGGNNEQFFGPGTRLTVL.

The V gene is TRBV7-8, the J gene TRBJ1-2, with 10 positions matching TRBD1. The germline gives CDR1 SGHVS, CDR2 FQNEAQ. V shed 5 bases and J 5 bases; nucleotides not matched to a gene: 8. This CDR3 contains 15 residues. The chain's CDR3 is CASSPTRTGGYGYTF. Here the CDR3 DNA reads TGTGCCAGCAGCCCGACTCGGACAGGGGGTTATGGCTACACCTTC. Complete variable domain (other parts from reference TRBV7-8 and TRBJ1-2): GAGVSQSPRYKVAKRGQDVALRCDPISGHVSLFWYQQALGQGPEFLTYFQNEAQLDKSGLPSDRFFAERPEGSVSTLKIQRTQQEDSAVYLCASSPTRTGGYGYTFGSGTRLTVV.

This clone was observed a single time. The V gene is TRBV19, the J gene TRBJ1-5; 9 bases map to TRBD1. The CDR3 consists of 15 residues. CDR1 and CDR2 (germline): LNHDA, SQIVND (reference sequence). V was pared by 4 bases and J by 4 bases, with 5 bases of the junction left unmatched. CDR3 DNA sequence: TGTGCCAGTAGTAAAGGACAGGGGCAAAATCAGCCCCAGCATTTT. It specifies CASSKGQGQNQPQHF.

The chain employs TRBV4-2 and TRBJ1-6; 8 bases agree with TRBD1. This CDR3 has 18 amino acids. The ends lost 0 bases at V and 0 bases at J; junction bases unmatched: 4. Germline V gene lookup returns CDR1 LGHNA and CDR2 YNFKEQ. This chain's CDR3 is CASSQDRQGSSYNSPLHF. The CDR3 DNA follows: TGTGCCAGCAGCCAAGATCGACAGGGGAGCTCCTATAATTCACCCCTCCACTTT.

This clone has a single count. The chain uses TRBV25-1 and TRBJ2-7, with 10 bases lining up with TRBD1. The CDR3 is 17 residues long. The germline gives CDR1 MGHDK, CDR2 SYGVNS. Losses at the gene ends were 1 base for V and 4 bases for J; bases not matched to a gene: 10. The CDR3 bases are TGTGCCAGCAGTGAATGGGGTCAAAGGACAGGGGGGTACGAGCAGTACTTC. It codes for CASSEWGQRTGGYEQYF.

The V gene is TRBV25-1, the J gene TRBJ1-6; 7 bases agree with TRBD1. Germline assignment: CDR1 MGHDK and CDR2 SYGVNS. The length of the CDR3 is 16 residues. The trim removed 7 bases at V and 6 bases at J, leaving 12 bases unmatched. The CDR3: CASKGGGGQINSPLHF. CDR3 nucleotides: TGTGCCAGCAAAGGCGGGGGGGGACAGATTAATTCACCCCTCCACTTT.

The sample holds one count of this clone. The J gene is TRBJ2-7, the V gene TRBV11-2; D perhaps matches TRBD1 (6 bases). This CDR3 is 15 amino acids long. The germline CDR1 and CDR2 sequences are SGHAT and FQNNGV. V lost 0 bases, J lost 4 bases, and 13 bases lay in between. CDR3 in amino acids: CASSLDSGRGYEQYF. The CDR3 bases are TGTGCCAGCAGCTTAGATTCTGGCAGGGGTTACGAGCAGTACTTC.

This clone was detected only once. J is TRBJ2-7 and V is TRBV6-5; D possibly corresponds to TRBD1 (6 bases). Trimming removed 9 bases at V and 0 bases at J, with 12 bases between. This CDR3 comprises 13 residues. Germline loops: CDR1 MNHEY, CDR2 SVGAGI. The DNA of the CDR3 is TGTGCCAGTAACGACAGGAGCTCCTACGAGCAGTACTTC. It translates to CASNDRSSYEQYF.

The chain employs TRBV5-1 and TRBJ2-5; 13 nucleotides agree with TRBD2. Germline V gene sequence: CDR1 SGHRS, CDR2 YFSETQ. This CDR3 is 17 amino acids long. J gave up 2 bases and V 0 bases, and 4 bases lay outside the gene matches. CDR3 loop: CASSLDGLAGVQETQYF. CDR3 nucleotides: TGCGCCAGCAGCTTGGACGGACTAGCGGGGGTTCAAGAGACCCAGTACTTC.